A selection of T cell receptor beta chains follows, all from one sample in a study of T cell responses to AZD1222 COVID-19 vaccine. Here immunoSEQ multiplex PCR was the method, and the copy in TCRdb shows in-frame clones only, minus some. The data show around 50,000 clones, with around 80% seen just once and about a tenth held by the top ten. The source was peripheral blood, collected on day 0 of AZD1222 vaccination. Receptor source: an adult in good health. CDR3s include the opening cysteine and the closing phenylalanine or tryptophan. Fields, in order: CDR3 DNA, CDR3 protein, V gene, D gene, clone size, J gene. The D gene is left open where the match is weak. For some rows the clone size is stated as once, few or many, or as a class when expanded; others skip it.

TGTGCCAGTAGTATTGGACGGGGGGGGCGAGATACGCAGTATTTT CASSIGRGGRDTQYF TRBV19 TRBD2 . TRBJ2-3
TGTGCCAGCGTCGGGGACAGGGCTTTCGGCGAGCAGTACTTC CASVGDRAFGEQYF TRBV6-5 TRBD1 . TRBJ2-7
TGTGCCTTGGGACAGGGAATGCCTAACTATGGCTACACCTTC CALGQGMPNYGYTF TRBV6-5 TRBD1 . TRBJ1-2
TGTGCCAGCGCCACAGGGGTAAGAACTGAAGCTTTCTTT CASATGVRTEAFF TRBV6-5 TRBD1 . TRBJ1-1
TGCGCCAGCAGGCAGACAGGGGGCCCTAACTATGGCTACACCTTC CASRQTGGPNYGYTF TRBV5-1 TRBD1 . TRBJ1-2
TGTGCAAGTCGCTTAGATAAAAGTCTCGAAAACATTCAGTACTTC CASRLDKSLENIQYF TRBV12-2 . . TRBJ2-4
TGTGCTAGTGGTTCCCCCGACAGGGGTACCTACGAGCAGTACTTC CASGSPDRGTYEQYF TRBV12-5 TRBD1 . TRBJ2-7
TGTGCCAGCAGCTTAGGCCCGACTAGCGCTAGTGAGCAGTTCTTC CASSLGPTSASEQFF TRBV7-9 TRBD2 . TRBJ2-1
TGTGCCAGCAGTGTTCCCCAGGGTGCGAGCAATCAGCCCCAGCATTTT CASSVPQGASNQPQHF TRBV6-1 . . TRBJ1-5
TGTGCCAGTAGAGACCCCAAGGGCGCTGACTATGGCTACACCTTC CASRDPKGADYGYTF TRBV19 . few TRBJ1-2
TGTGCCAGCAGCTTAGGACAGGGAAACACCATATATTTT CASSLGQGNTIYF TRBV7-9 . . TRBJ1-3
TGTGCCAGCAGCTTTCCGGGAGGGCCAAAAGATACGCAGTATTTT CASSFPGGPKDTQYF TRBV7-8 TRBD2 . TRBJ2-3
TGTGCCAGCTCACCTTCCGGGACAGGACCCTACGAGCAGTACTTC CASSPSGTGPYEQYF TRBV18 TRBD1 . TRBJ2-7
TGCGCCAGCAGCCAAGCGGGGGCGGGGGGGCTGAATGAGCAGTTCTTC CASSQAGAGGLNEQFF TRBV4-3 TRBD2 few TRBJ2-1
TGTGCCAGCAGCTTATTAGCTAGCGGGAGTCCGGATACGCAGTATTTT CASSLLASGSPDTQYF TRBV7-6 TRBD2 . TRBJ2-3
TGTGCCAGCAGTGCTAGCGGGGGGGCCACAGATACGCAGTATTTT CASSASGGATDTQYF TRBV6-4 TRBD2 . TRBJ2-3
TGTGCCAGCAGCCGGCGGACTGGCCCGTTTAGCACAGATACGCAGTATTTT CASSRRTGPFSTDTQYF TRBV3-1/TRBV3-2 . . TRBJ2-3
TGTGCCAGCAGTTACCCCCAGGACAGGGGGAATCAGCCCCAGCATTTT CASSYPQDRGNQPQHF TRBV6-6 TRBD1 . TRBJ1-5
TGTGCCAGCAGTTTAGGGACAGGGACCGGCGGCTACACCTTC CASSLGTGTGGYTF TRBV28 TRBD1 . TRBJ1-2
TGTGCCAGCAGTAATAGGGCTAGCGGGGGGCGGAATGAGCAGTTCTTC CASSNRASGGRNEQFF TRBV2 TRBD2 . TRBJ2-1
TGTGCCAGCAGCCCGGGACTAACCGAGCAGTTCTTC CASSPGLTEQFF TRBV7-9 TRBD2 . TRBJ2-1
TGTGCCACCAGTGCGGCCGCAGGGACAGGGGTCGCGGGTACCCAGTACTTC CATSAAAGTGVAGTQYF TRBV24-1 TRBD1 once TRBJ2-5
TGCGCCAGCAGCTTCGCGGGAGTGGTCTACAATGAGCAGTTCTTC CASSFAGVVYNEQFF TRBV5-1 TRBD2 . TRBJ2-1
TGTGCCAGCAGTTCAACGGATAATCAGCCCCAGCATTTT CASSSTDNQPQHF TRBV12-3/TRBV12-4 . . TRBJ1-5
TGTGCCAGTAGTATGGCCGGCAGGGCGGGAGGAGGCTACACCTTC CASSMAGRAGGGYTF TRBV19 . once TRBJ1-2
TGTGCCAGCAGCTCGGGACAGGGTGTTCGGAACATTCAGTACTTC CASSSGQGVRNIQYF TRBV28 TRBD1 . TRBJ2-4
TGTGCCAGCAGTGAATCAGGGGCAACTAATGAAAAACTGTTTTTT CASSESGATNEKLFF TRBV6-1 . . TRBJ1-4
TGTGCCAGCAGCCAAGATCAATCCCGGGGAGCTAACTATGGCTACACCTTC CASSQDQSRGANYGYTF TRBV3-1/TRBV3-2 . . TRBJ1-2
TGTGCCAGCAGCCAAGAACTGATGGCAGGGGGCGCGAACACTGAAGCTTTCTTT CASSQELMAGGANTEAFF TRBV14 TRBD1 few TRBJ1-1
TGTGCCAGTACCATCGGTCCGGGTTCCTATAATTCACCCCTCCACTTT CASTIGPGSYNSPLHF TRBV19 . . TRBJ1-6
TGTGCCAGCAGATCCACCCGGGCCGCCGGTCGTTCACCCCTCCACTTT CASRSTRAAGRSPLHF TRBV25-1 . . TRBJ1-6
TGTGTGTCCGTACCTTTGGGGAACTATGGCTACACCTTC CVSVPLGNYGYTF TRBV28 . . TRBJ1-2
TGTGCCAGCAGCCGCGGGGGCCCATACGAGCAGTACTTC CASSRGGPYEQYF TRBV9 . . TRBJ2-7
TGTGCCAGCAGCTGGGGGCTTACAGGTTACGAGCAGTACTTC CASSWGLTGYEQYF TRBV5-5 . . TRBJ2-7
TGTGCCAGCAGTCAGGGGGCTGGGTCCTACGAGCAGTACTTC CASSQGAGSYEQYF TRBV9 TRBD1 . TRBJ2-7
TGTGCCAGTAGGACGTTGGACTCCTACGAGCAGTACTTC CASRTLDSYEQYF TRBV19 . . TRBJ2-7
TGTGCCAGTAGACTGACTAGCAATCAGCCCCAGCATTTT CASRLTSNQPQHF TRBV19 . . TRBJ1-5
TGTGCCAGCAGCTCTCCGGGACCTAAAGCGTCCGGGGCTTTCTTT CASSSPGPKASGAFF TRBV11-1 . . TRBJ1-1
TGTGCCAGCAGCTCCGGGACCTCTGGAAACACCATATATTTT CASSSGTSGNTIYF TRBV3-1/TRBV3-2 . . TRBJ1-3
TGCGCCAGCGCAACTAGCACAAACACCGGGGAGCTGTTTTTT CASATSTNTGELFF TRBV5-1 . . TRBJ2-2
TGTGCCTCCTCCCCTTCAGGGAACACTGAAGCTTTCTTT CASSPSGNTEAFF TRBV30 . . TRBJ1-1
TGTGCCAGCAGTGATCAGGGGAGCTCCTACGAGCAGTACTTC CASSDQGSSYEQYF TRBV6-1 . . TRBJ2-7
TGTGCCAGCAGTTACCGGAACACCGCTCGAGGCTACACCTTC CASSYRNTARGYTF TRBV6-5 . . TRBJ1-2
TGCGCCAGCATTCGAACGGGTCGGGAGGCAGATACGCAGTATTTT CASIRTGREADTQYF TRBV10-2 TRBD2 once TRBJ2-3
TGTGCCAGCAGCGGGGGACTAGCGGCATACAATGAGCAGTTCTTC CASSGGLAAYNEQFF TRBV7-3 TRBD2 . TRBJ2-1